The entry below describes one T cell receptor beta chain. What it binds is not known. The sort gate was single viable CD3+CD4+CD8-CD45RO+ cells for memory CD4+ T cells. The authors' processing: Out-of-frame sequences were removed, leaving a few million distinct TCRbeta sequences. Here immunoSEQ multiplex PCR was the method, and the copy in TCRdb shows in-frame clones only, minus some. The DNA gave D and trimming, while V, J and clone size come from that table. Here the sample spans over 65,000 clones, roughly 78% being singletons. This specimen belongs to a study of memory CD4+ T cells and cytomegalovirus serostatus. About the study: Of the healthy Belgian adults, 9 or 10 were CMV seropositive and 24 seronegative. Study-wide results and caveats: Suggested: most of the CMV-linked TCR signature lies in CD4+ memory cells. A US-trained random forest predicted CMV serostatus with median AUC 0.91.

Looked up from germline, CDR1 is MGHDK and CDR2 is SYGVNS. The length of the CDR3 is 15 residues. Trimming took 4 bases from V and 0 from J, leaving 11 bases between them. This sequence joins TRBV25-1 and TRBJ2-3; D gene uncertain. The TCR originated in an adult in good health and CMV-seropositive. Sample: memory CD4+ T cells from blood. This CDR3 reads CASSGSGPSTDTQYF. In DNA form, the CDR3 reads TGTGCCAGCAGTGGATCCGGGCCCAGCACAGATACGCAGTATTTT.